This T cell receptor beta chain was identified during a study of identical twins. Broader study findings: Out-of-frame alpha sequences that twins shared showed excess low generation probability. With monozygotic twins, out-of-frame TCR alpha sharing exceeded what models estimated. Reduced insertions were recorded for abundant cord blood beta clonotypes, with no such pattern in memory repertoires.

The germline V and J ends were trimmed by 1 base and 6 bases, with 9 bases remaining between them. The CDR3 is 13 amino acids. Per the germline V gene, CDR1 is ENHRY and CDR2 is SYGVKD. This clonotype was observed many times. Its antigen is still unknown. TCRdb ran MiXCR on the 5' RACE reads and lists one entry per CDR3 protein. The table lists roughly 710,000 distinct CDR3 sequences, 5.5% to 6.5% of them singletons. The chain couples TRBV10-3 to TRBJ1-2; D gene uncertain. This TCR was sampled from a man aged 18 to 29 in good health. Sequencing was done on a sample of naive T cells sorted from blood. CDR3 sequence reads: CAISEWPEDGYTF. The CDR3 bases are TGTGCCATCAGTGAGTGGCCAGAAGATGGCTACACCTTC.